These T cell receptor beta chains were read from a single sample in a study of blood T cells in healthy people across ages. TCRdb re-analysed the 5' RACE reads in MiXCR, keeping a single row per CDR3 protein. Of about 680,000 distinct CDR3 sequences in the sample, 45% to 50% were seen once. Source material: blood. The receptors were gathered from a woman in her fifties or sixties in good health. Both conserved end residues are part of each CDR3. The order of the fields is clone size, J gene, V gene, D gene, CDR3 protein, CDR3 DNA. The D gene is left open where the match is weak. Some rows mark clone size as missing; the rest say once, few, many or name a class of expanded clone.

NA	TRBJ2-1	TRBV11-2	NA	CASSSGRLGYNEQFF	TGTGCCAGCAGCTCAGGGAGGCTGGGATACAATGAGCAGTTCTTC
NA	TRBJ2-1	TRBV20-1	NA	CSARGTPGQVDNEQFF	TGCAGTGCTAGAGGTACTCCGGGACAAGTGGACAATGAGCAGTTCTTC
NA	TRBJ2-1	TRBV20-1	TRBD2	CSAIRLAQGKQFF	TGCAGTGCTATCCGACTAGCCCAGGGTAAGCAGTTCTTC
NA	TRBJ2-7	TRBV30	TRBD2	CACSTSGEQYF	TGTGCCTGTTCAACTAGCGGGGAGCAGTACTTC
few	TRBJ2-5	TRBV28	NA	CASSFLANQETQYF	TGTGCCAGCAGTTTCTTGGCTAACCAAGAGACCCAGTACTTC
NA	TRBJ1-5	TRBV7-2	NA	CASSLGFLSSQPQHF	TGTGCCAGCAGCTTAGGGTTCCTTAGCAGTCAGCCCCAGCATTTT
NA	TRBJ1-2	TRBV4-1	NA	CASSQPRDRALYGYTF	TGCGCCAGCAGCCAGCCCCGGGACCGTGCCCTCTATGGCTACACCTTC
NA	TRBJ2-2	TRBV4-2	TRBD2	CASSRGLASTGELFF	TGTGCCAGCAGCCGGGGACTAGCTTCCACCGGGGAGCTGTTTTTT
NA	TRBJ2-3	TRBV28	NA	CASSFEGSPDTQYF	TGTGCCAGCAGTTTCGAGGGTTCCCCAGATACGCAGTATTTT
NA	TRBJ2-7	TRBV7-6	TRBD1	CASIVPRGPEQYF	TGTGCCAGCATCGTCCCAAGGGGGCCCGAGCAGTACTTC
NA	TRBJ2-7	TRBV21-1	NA	CASSKGRGPYEQYF	TGTGCCAGCAGCAAGGGCAGGGGCCCCTACGAGCAGTACTTC
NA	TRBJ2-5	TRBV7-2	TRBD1	CASRATRTGHQETQYF	TGTGCCAGCAGGGCAACCCGGACAGGGCACCAAGAGACCCAGTACTTC
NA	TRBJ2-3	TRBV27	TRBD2	CASRVLRELGDTQYF	TGTGCCAGCAGAGTTTTGCGGGAGCTCGGAGATACGCAGTATTTT
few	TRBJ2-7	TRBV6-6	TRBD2	CASSEPGLAGREQYF	TGTGCCAGCAGCGAACCGGGACTAGCGGGACGGGAGCAGTACTTC
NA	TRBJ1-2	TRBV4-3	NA	CASSQEVLDGYTF	TGCGCCAGCAGCCAAGAAGTATTGGATGGCTACACCTTC
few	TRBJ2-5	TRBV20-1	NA	CSAIDLGGTETQYF	TGCAGTGCTATTGACTTAGGGGGGACGGAGACCCAGTACTTC
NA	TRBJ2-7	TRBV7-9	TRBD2	CASSLARFGSGSAYEQYF	TGTGCCAGCAGCTTAGCGCGATTTGGGAGCGGGAGTGCCTACGAGCAGTACTTC
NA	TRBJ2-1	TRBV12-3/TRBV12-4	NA	CASMWVGVDEQFF	TGTGCCAGCATGTGGGTGGGGGTTGATGAGCAGTTCTTC
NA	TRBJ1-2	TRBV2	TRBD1	CASSDDRGYRYGYTF	TGTGCCAGCAGTGATGACAGGGGGTATCGGTATGGCTACACCTTC
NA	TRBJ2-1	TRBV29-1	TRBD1	CSVGGQGKGRQFF	TGCAGCGTTGGGGGACAGGGTAAGGGAAGGCAGTTCTTC
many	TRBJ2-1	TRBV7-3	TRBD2	CASSASGRVENEQFF	TGTGCCAGCAGCGCGAGCGGGAGGGTTGAGAATGAGCAGTTCTTC
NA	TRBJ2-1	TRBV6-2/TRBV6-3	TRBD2	CASSYGLALYNEQFF	TGTGCCAGCAGTTACGGACTAGCGCTATACAATGAGCAGTTCTTC
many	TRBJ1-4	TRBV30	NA	CAWSVDRTATNEKLFF	TGTGCCTGGAGTGTAGACAGGACCGCAACTAATGAAAAACTGTTTTTT
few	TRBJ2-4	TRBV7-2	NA	CASSLAGQGGGIQYF	TGTGCCAGCAGCTTAGCTGGGCAGGGAGGGGGCATTCAGTACTTC
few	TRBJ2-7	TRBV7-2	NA	CASSSGESYEQYF	TGTGCCAGCAGCTCCGGGGAGTCTTACGAGCAGTACTTC
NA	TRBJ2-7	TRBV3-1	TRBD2	CASSPGSGGSYEQYF	TGTGCCAGCAGCCCCGGCTCCGGCGGGAGTTACGAGCAGTACTTC
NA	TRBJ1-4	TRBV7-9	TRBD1	CASSLSGGGEEKLFF	TGTGCCAGCAGCTTATCAGGGGGCGGCGAAGAAAAACTGTTTTTT
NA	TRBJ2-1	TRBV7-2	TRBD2	CASSFVGLAGDKQFF	TGTGCCAGCAGCTTTGTGGGACTAGCGGGAGATAAGCAGTTCTTC
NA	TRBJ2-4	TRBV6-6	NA	CASSYLQGTKNIQYF	TGTGCCAGCAGTTACTTGCAGGGGACCAAAAACATTCAGTACTTC
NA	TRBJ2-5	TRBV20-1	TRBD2	CSARDGGLAGETQYF	TGCAGTGCTAGAGATGGGGGACTAGCGGGAGAGACCCAGTACTTC
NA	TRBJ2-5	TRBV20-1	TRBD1	CSAFPGQSQETQYF	TGCAGTGCATTTCCGGGACAGTCTCAAGAGACCCAGTACTTC
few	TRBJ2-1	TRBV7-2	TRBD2	CASSLARLAENNEQFF	TGTGCCAGCAGCTTAGCGCGTCTAGCGGAAAACAATGAGCAGTTCTTC
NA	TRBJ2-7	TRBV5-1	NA	CASSLRGPDYEQYF	TGCGCCAGCAGCTTGCGGGGGCCTGACTACGAGCAGTACTTC